This is a list of T cell receptor beta chains from one sample in a study of cytomegalovirus exposure and HLA in healthy donors. The repertoire was sequenced with immunoSEQ multiplex PCR; TCRdb's copy has only in-frame clones and lacks some. This sample carries about 120,000 clones, approximately 80% of them seen once, and the ten largest clones take roughly 2.6%. The sample consisted of PBMCs. The origin of the receptors is a female donor in good health and CMV-seronegative. CDR3s include the opening cysteine and the closing phenylalanine or tryptophan. The D gene is left open where the match is weak. Clone size is not always given. Where it is, it says once, few, many or a class for expanded clones.

abundance	d_gene	v_gene	j_gene	CDR3aa	CDR3nt
few	TRBD1	TRBV7-9	TRBJ1-4	CASSPTDRGQRAEKLFF	TGTGCCAGCAGCCCGACAGACAGGGGGCAACGGGCTGAAAAACTGTTTTTT
-	-	TRBV30	TRBJ2-3	CAWSVLSGTDTQYF	TGTGCCTGGAGTGTACTTAGCGGCACAGATACGCAGTATTTT
once	TRBD2	TRBV30	TRBJ2-3	CAWNSGGADTQYF	TGTGCCTGGAATAGCGGGGGGGCTGATACGCAGTATTTT
-	-	TRBV12-5	TRBJ1-6	CASGLGSGNSPLHF	TGTGCTAGTGGTTTGGGGAGCGGGAATTCACCCCTCCACTTT
-	-	TRBV5-6	TRBJ1-2	CASSLMGAQGGYTF	TGTGCCAGCAGCTTGATGGGTGCCCAGGGGGGCTACACCTTC
-	TRBD1	TRBV10-3	TRBJ1-2	CAVSEGQGTYGYTF	TGTGCCGTCAGTGAGGGACAGGGCACCTATGGCTACACCTTC
-	TRBD2	TRBV9	TRBJ2-7	CASSAGLAGDYEQYF	TGTGCCAGCAGCGCGGGACTAGCGGGGGACTACGAGCAGTACTTC
few	TRBD1	TRBV28	TRBJ1-5	CASRTGPLPNQPQHF	TGTGCCAGCAGGACAGGGCCATTACCAAATCAGCCCCAGCATTTT
-	TRBD2	TRBV12-5	TRBJ2-3	CASGLDQRGVSTDTQYF	TGTGCTAGTGGTTTGGATCAGCGGGGGGTTAGCACAGATACGCAGTATTTT
-	-	TRBV7-2	TRBJ1-5	CASSSAVRGFNQPQHF	TGTGCCAGCAGCTCAGCGGTCCGGGGGTTCAATCAGCCCCAGCATTTT
once	-	TRBV14	TRBJ2-4	CASSQVAGLDIQYF	TGTGCCAGCAGCCAAGTAGCAGGGCTGGACATTCAGTACTTC
-	-	TRBV6-5	TRBJ1-1	CASSTYMNTEAFF	TGTGCCAGCAGTACCTATATGAACACTGAAGCTTTCTTT
-	TRBD1	TRBV9	TRBJ2-1	CARRHEQGSKQFF	TGTGCCAGACGGCACGAACAGGGGAGTAAGCAGTTCTTC
-	TRBD2	TRBV6-5	TRBJ2-7	CASSYSSGGITYEQYF	TGTGCCAGCAGTTACTCTAGCGGGGGTATCACCTACGAGCAGTACTTC
-	-	TRBV5-1	TRBJ2-1	CASSLGVNEQFF	TGCGCCAGCAGCTTAGGGGTCAATGAGCAGTTCTTC
-	-	TRBV29-1	TRBJ2-5	CSVGGSEVFTVSIRETQYF	TGCAGCGTTGGTGGCTCGGAGGTCTTTACAGTGTCTATAAGGGAGACCCAGTACTTC
-	-	TRBV6-5	TRBJ1-2	CASSLAGRNGYTF	TGTGCCAGCAGTTTGGCAGGGAGGAATGGCTACACCTTC
-	-	TRBV27	TRBJ2-1	CASIGQFNEQFF	TGTGCCAGCATAGGACAGTTCAATGAGCAGTTCTTC
once	-	TRBV7-9	TRBJ2-7	CSSVEKGYEQYF	TGTTCCAGCGTGGAAAAGGGGTACGAGCAGTACTTC
-	TRBD2	TRBV5-4	TRBJ2-7	CASSFGGGVGPGEQYF	TGTGCCAGCAGCTTCGGCGGGGGGGTAGGCCCGGGAGAGCAGTACTTC
-	-	TRBV9	TRBJ2-7	CASSVGTGGAPYEQYF	TGTGCCAGCAGCGTCGGGACTGGAGGGGCCCCCTACGAGCAGTACTTC
-	TRBD2	TRBV6-1	TRBJ2-7	CASSALTSVTYEQYF	TGTGCCAGCAGTGCACTCACTAGCGTTACCTACGAGCAGTACTTC
once	TRBD1	TRBV30	TRBJ2-7	CAWRDRDFYEQYF	TGTGCCTGGAGGGACAGGGACTTCTACGAGCAGTACTTC
-	-	TRBV11-2	TRBJ2-1	CASSPGYNEQFF	TGTGCCAGCAGCCCGGGGTACAATGAGCAGTTCTTC
few	-	TRBV19	TRBJ1-1	CASSVWGGNTEAFF	TGTGCCAGTTCGGTCTGGGGGGGTAACACTGAAGCTTTCTTT
-	-	TRBV27	TRBJ1-5	CASSFSVGRPQHF	TGTGCCAGCAGTTTCTCTGTCGGTCGGCCCCAGCATTTT
once	-	TRBV20-1	TRBJ1-1	CSASLPPEAFF	TGCAGTGCTAGCCTTCCCCCTGAAGCTTTCTTT
-	-	TRBV7-2	TRBJ2-7	CASSPTGFHEQYF	TGTGCCAGCAGCCCAACAGGGTTCCACGAGCAGTACTTC
once	TRBD2	TRBV2	TRBJ2-5	CASRPLAGEETQYF	TGTGCCAGCAGGCCCCTAGCGGGGGAAGAGACCCAGTACTTC
-	-	TRBV7-9	TRBJ2-5	CASSLARAQETQYF	TGTGCCAGCAGCTTAGCCAGGGCCCAAGAGACCCAGTACTTC
-	TRBD2	TRBV5-4	TRBJ2-2	CAIQRGTSGYTGELFF	TGTGCCATCCAGCGAGGGACTAGCGGGTACACCGGGGAGCTGTTTTTT
-	TRBD1	TRBV7-9	TRBJ2-7	CASSVDRVEQYF	TGTGCCAGCAGCGTGGACAGGGTCGAGCAGTACTTC
once	TRBD2	TRBV9	TRBJ2-5	CASSVDGGIQYF	TGTGCCAGCAGCGTAGACGGGGGGATCCAGTACTTC
few	TRBD1	TRBV4-3	TRBJ1-4	CASSQGQGTNEKLFF	TGCGCCAGCAGCCAGGGACAGGGCACTAATGAAAAACTGTTTTTT
-	-	TRBV5-8	TRBJ2-7	CASSLSREYEQYF	TGTGCCAGCAGCTTATCCAGGGAATACGAGCAGTACTTC
-	-	TRBV5-4	TRBJ1-1	CASSSKFNTEAFF	TGTGCCAGCAGCTCTAAGTTCAACACTGAAGCTTTCTTT
-	TRBD2	TRBV18	TRBJ2-5	CASSQGLAGANEETQYF	TGTGCCAGCTCCCAAGGGCTAGCGGGGGCAAATGAAGAGACCCAGTACTTC
-	TRBD2	TRBV27	TRBJ2-1	CASSAAGTRAYNEQFF	TGTGCCAGCAGTGCCGCCGGGACTAGGGCTTACAATGAGCAGTTCTTC
-	TRBD1	TRBV5-1	TRBJ2-1	CASSYGTGINEQFF	TGCGCCAGCAGCTACGGGACAGGGATCAATGAGCAGTTCTTC
few	-	TRBV4-3	TRBJ1-6	CASSQFIGGGSPLHF	TGCGCCAGCAGCCAATTTATCGGGGGTGGCTCACCCCTCCACTTT
-	TRBD2	TRBV9	TRBJ2-1	CASSVAQPAGGYIEQFF	TGTGCCAGCAGCGTAGCCCAACCAGCGGGGGGGTACATTGAGCAGTTCTTC
once	-	TRBV6-5	TRBJ1-1	CASRLGGSVNTEAFF	TGTGCCAGCCGACTGGGGGGTTCGGTGAACACTGAAGCTTTCTTT
-	TRBD2	TRBV19	TRBJ2-2	CASSIGRLAGEITGELFF	TGTGCCAGTAGTATAGGGCGACTAGCGGGGGAGATCACCGGGGAGCTGTTTTTT
-	TRBD1	TRBV29-1	TRBJ2-6	CSVVGQGPSGANVLTF	TGCAGCGTTGTGGGACAGGGGCCTTCTGGGGCCAACGTCCTGACTTTC
few	TRBD1	TRBV6-6	TRBJ1-2	CASSPPGTAGGYTF	TGTGCCAGCAGTCCGCCAGGGACAGCTGGAGGCTACACCTTC
-	-	TRBV7-9	TRBJ2-7	CASSLAGRDEQYF	TGTGCCAGCAGCTTAGCGGGCCGTGACGAGCAGTACTTC
-	TRBD2	TRBV19	TRBJ2-1	CASSSGGREQFF	TGTGCCAGTAGTTCGGGGGGGCGGGAGCAGTTCTTC
-	TRBD2	TRBV7-8	TRBJ2-3	CASSLSGTSGGATQYF	TGTGCCAGCAGCTTGTCTGGGACTAGCGGGGGAGCTACGCAGTATTTT
-	TRBD1	TRBV9	TRBJ1-4	CASSPPATGGQEKLFF	TGTGCCAGCAGCCCCCCCGCGACAGGGGGACAGGAAAAACTGTTTTTT
-	TRBD1	TRBV5-1	TRBJ1-4	CASKQGTTNEKLFF	TGCGCCAGCAAACAGGGGACAACTAATGAAAAACTGTTTTTT
-	-	TRBV16	TRBJ2-2	CASSPRGADTGELFF	TGTGCCAGCAGCCCCAGGGGGGCGGACACCGGGGAGCTGTTTTTT
-	-	TRBV6-4	TRBJ1-4	CASSYGPNEKLFF	TGTGCCAGCAGTTACGGTCCTAATGAAAAACTGTTTTTT
few	TRBD1	TRBV7-8	TRBJ1-6	CASSFETGYNSPLHF	TGTGCCAGCAGCTTCGAGACAGGGTATAATTCACCCCTCCACTTT
-	-	TRBV6-5	TRBJ1-1	CASSYSGGTDTEAFF	TGTGCCAGCAGTTACTCGGGAGGGACGGACACTGAAGCTTTCTTT
-	-	TRBV19	TRBJ2-7	CASSTGAIGEQYF	TGTGCCAGTAGCACTGGTGCTATCGGCGAGCAGTACTTC
-	-	TRBV29-1	TRBJ1-2	CSVDVRNAPNYGYTF	TGCAGCGTTGATGTGAGGAACGCTCCCAACTATGGCTACACCTTC
-	-	TRBV27	TRBJ2-7	CASSSATPDGSYEQYF	TGTGCCAGCAGTTCAGCGACCCCGGATGGATCCTACGAGCAGTACTTC
few	-	TRBV6-1	TRBJ1-1	CASSELGAAYTEAFF	TGTGCCAGCAGTGAATTGGGAGCCGCCTACACTGAAGCTTTCTTT
-	-	TRBV5-4	TRBJ2-2	CASRQNTGELFF	TGTGCCAGCAGACAGAACACCGGGGAGCTGTTTTTT